The entry below describes one TCR beta chain. Its matching antigen is unknown. The germline V gene encodes CDR1 DFQATT and CDR2 SNEGSKA (reference sequence). Trimming took off 5 bases at V and 6 bases at J, with 13 bases between the two ends. This CDR3 comprises 12 residues. The data were obtained in a study of CD8 T cells in ankylosing spondylitis. Whole-study findings and limits: Within peripheral blood, clones linked to disease were CD8+ and relatively rare. Blood of patients with ankylosing spondylitis appeared to be characterized by a TCR beta motif of fewer than 10 highly homologous variants. Researchers reportedly found disease-linked clones significantly enriched in matched ankylosing spondylitis synovial fluid.

Construction of TCR beta libraries was performed using quantitative 5'-RACE with molecular barcodes. Each CDR3 protein is one row after TCRdb ran MiXCR on the 5' RACE reads. The data show some 350,000 distinct CDR3 sequences, around 15% seen once. What was sequenced was blood, either unsorted or a sorted T cell fraction (not recorded which). V and J are TRBV20-1 and TRBJ1-2; D gene unclear. The TCR originated in a male donor with ankylosing spondylitis or in good health (not recorded which). CDR3: CSAAGRNDGYTF. The DNA for the CDR3 is TGCAGTGCTGCCGGCAGGAACGATGGCTACACCTTC.